This T cell receptor beta chain was recorded in a study of CD8+ T cells in alopecia areata. cDNA reverse transcribed from extracted RNA served as the sequencing template. TCRdb keeps only in-frame clones here, not all; method: immunoSEQ multiplex PCR. The table has over 150,000 clones, around 58% seen once; the top ten hold 10% to 15%. The treatment: oral pan-JAK inhibitor, 5-10 mg twice daily. Study-level points and caveats: Resident alphabeta T-cell populations of normal skin are likewise subject to sequencing in scalp samples.

As concerns this clone: Antigen specificity is unknown.

The source of this sequence is a human donor with alopecia areata. Specimen: CD8+ T cells sorted from blood, collected at week 24, from a patient treated with tofacitinib.

CDR3 sequence: CASSVRDPGETQYF. The CDR3 DNA reads TGTGCCAGCAGTGTTCGGGACCCCGGGGAGACCCAGTACTTC. The rearrangement joins TRBV25-1 to TRBJ2-5, with D perhaps TRBD1 or TRBD2 (5 bases each). The CDR3 runs 14 residues. Between the trimmed V and J ends, which lost 4 bases and 5 bases, there was a span of 14 bases. Germline CDR1 is MGHDK and CDR2 is SYGVNS. The full variable domain, with the rest looked up from reference TRBV25-1 and TRBJ2-5, is EADIYQTPRYLVIGTGKKITLECSQTMGHDKMYWYQQDPGMELHLIHYSYGVNSTEKGDLSSESTVSRIRTEHFPLTLESARPSHTSQYLCASSVRDPGETQYFGPGTRLLVL.